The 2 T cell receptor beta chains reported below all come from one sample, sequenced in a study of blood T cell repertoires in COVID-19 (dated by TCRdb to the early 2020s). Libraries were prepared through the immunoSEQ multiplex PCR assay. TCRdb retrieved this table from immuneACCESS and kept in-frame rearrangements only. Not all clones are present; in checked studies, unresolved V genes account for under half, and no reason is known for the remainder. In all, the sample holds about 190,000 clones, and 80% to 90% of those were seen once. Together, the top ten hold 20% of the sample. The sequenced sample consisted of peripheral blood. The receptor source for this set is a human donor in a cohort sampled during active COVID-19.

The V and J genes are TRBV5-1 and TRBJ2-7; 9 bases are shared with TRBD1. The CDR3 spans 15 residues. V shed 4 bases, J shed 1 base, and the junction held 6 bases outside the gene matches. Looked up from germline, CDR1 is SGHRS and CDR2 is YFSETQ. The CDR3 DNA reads TGCGCCAGCAGCCCTACAGGGGGCAGGTCCTACGAGCAGTACTTC. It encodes CASSPTGGRSYEQYF.

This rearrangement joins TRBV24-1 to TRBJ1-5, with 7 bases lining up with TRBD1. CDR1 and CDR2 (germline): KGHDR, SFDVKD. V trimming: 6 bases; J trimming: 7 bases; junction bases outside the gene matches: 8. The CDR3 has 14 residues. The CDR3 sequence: CATSPTGARQPQHF. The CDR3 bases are TGTGCCACCAGTCCCACAGGGGCGAGGCAGCCCCAGCATTTT.